What follows are 9 T cell receptor beta chains derived from one specimen sequenced in a study of graft-versus-host responses after intestinal transplantation. What these receptors recognize is not known. Only in-frame clones appear in the TCRdb table, and some are missing; sequencing was by immunoSEQ multiplex PCR. The top ten hold roughly 1% of the sample, which has some 100,000 clones, roughly 84% seen once. Sequencing was performed on unstimulated CD4+ T cells sorted from spleen or lymph node cells, taken before transplant. These receptors originate from a human donor who was the organ donor for an intestinal transplant.

This rearrangement joins TRBV27 to TRBJ2-1; D remains unclear. CDR3 length: 18 residues. Germline-derived CDR1 and CDR2 are MNHEY and SMNVEV (reference sequence). With 5 bases removed from V and 4 bases from J, the gap between germline ends came to 24 bases. Here the CDR3 DNA reads TGTGCCAGCAGTCCCCTACTTGGACCAGTTCTAAAATACAATGAGCAGTTCTTC. Encoded protein: CASSPLLGPVLKYNEQFF.

The genes are TRBV20-1 and TRBJ1-1, with D perhaps matching TRBD1 (5 bases). CDR1 DFQATT and CDR2 SNEGSKA come from the germline V gene (reference sequence). CDR3 length: 11 residues. Trimming pared 6 bases from V and 13 bases from J, leaving 18 bases between. CDR3 loop: CSATVWKADFF. The CDR3 coding sequence is TGCAGTGCGACAGTTTGGAAAGCGGATTTCTTT.

The chain has TRBV5-1 and TRBJ2-3; TRBD1 aligns across 9 bases. The CDR3 sequence is 20 residues long. J lost 0 bases, V lost 3 bases, and 17 bases had no gene match. Per the germline V gene, CDR1 is SGHRS and CDR2 is YFSETQ. The CDR3 region is CASSSPPGTGIHSSTDTQYF. The CDR3 DNA reads as TGCGCCAGCAGCTCTCCCCCCGGGACAGGGATTCACTCTAGCACAGATACGCAGTATTTT.

In this sample, this clone turned up once. The chain uses TRBV4-1 and TRBJ2-6; no reliable D call. This CDR3 is built from 13 residues. CDR1 and CDR2 from the germline V gene are MGHRA and YSYEKL. The V gene lost 5 bases and the J gene lost 0 bases, with 2 bases spanning the gap. CDR3 sequence (DNA): TGCGCCAGCAGCTTCTCTGGGGCCAACGTCCTGACTTTC. It is translated as CASSFSGANVLTF.

The chain is built from TRBV18 and TRBJ2-5, with 10 bases matching TRBD2. This CDR3 has 17 residues. CDR1 and CDR2 from the germline V gene are KGHSH and LQKENI. After removal of 2 bases from V and 4 bases from J, the junction contained 10 bases not matched to a gene. CDR3 amino acids: CASSPSPLAGAGETQYF. The CDR3 DNA is TGTGCCAGCTCACCAAGTCCCCTAGCGGGGGCCGGAGAGACCCAGTACTTC.

This sequence joins TRBV19 and TRBJ2-5, with TRBD2 matching over 10 bases. V dropped 3 bases and J dropped 2; count of bases not matched to a gene: 6. CDR1 and CDR2 from the germline V gene are LNHDA and SQIVND (reference sequence). The CDR3 length is 16 residues. CDR3: CASSIEASGGQETQYF. CDR3 nucleotide sequence: TGTGCCAGTAGTATCGAGGCTAGCGGGGGACAAGAGACCCAGTACTTC.

The chain joins TRBV6-1 to TRBJ2-7; no reliable D call. Germline V gene data show CDR1 as MNHNS and CDR2 as SASEGT. V was pared by 2 bases and J by 9 bases, with 14 bases between. This CDR3 has 13 amino acids. In DNA, the CDR3 is TGTGCCAGCAGTGAATCAGAGTGGATGAGGCAGTACTTC. The encoded protein is CASSESEWMRQYF.

This clone was counted between two and nine times. The CDR3 carries no conserved terminal phenylalanine or tryptophan, so it likely arises from a read error. No DNA is shown, since the ends of the CDR3 on it are uncertain; the CDR3 is the one TCRdb lists. The rearrangement links TRBV18 to TRBJ1-3. CDR1 is KGHSH, CDR2 LQKENI, per germline. From its first to its last residue, the CDR3 has 13 amino acids. The CDR3 spells CASSGLRDRETRL.

The rearrangement joins TRBV28 to TRBJ1-5; D is undetermined. V was shortened by 3 bases and J by 4 bases, with 7 bases between the two germline ends. Per germline, CDR1 MDHEN and CDR2 SYDVKM. This CDR3 has 13 residues. The CDR3 spells CASSFFSNQPQHF. CDR3 DNA: TGTGCCAGCAGTTTTTTCTCTAATCAGCCCCAGCATTTT. Full variable domain (rest looked up from reference TRBV28 and TRBJ1-5): DVKVTQSSRYLVKRTGEKVFLECVQDMDHENMFWYRQDPGLGLRLIYFSYDVKMKEKGDIPEGYSVSREKKERFSLILESASTNQTSMYLCASSFFSNQPQHFGDGTRLSIL.